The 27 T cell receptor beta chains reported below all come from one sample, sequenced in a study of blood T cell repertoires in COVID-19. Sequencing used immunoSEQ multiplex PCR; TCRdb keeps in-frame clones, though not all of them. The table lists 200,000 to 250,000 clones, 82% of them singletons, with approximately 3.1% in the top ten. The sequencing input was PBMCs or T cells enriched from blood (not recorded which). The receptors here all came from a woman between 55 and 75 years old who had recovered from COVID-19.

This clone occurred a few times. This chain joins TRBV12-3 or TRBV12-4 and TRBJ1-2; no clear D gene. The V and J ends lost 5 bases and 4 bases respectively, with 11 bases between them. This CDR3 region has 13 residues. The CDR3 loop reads CASSPTIGYGYTF. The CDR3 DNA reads TGTGCCAGCAGTCCGACAATTGGCTATGGCTACACCTTC.

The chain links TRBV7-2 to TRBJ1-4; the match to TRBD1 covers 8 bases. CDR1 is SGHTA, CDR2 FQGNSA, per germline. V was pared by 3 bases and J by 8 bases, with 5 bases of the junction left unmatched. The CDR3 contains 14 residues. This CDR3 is CASSFEQGDEKLFF. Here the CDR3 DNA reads TGTGCCAGCAGCTTCGAACAGGGGGACGAAAAACTGTTTTTT.

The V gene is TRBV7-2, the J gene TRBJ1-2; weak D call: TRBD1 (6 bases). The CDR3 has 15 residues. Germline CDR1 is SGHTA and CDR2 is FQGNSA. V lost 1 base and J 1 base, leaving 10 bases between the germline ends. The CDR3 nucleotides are TGTGCCAGCAGCTTAGGACAGGCTATTAACTATGGCTACACCTTC. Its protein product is CASSLGQAINYGYTF.

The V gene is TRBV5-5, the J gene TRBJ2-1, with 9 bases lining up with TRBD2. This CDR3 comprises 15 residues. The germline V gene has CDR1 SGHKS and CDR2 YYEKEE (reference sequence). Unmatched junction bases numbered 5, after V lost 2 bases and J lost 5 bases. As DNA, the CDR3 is TGTGCCAGCAGCTTCGTCAGCGGGGGGAACAATGAGCAGTTCTTC. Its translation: CASSFVSGGNNEQFF.

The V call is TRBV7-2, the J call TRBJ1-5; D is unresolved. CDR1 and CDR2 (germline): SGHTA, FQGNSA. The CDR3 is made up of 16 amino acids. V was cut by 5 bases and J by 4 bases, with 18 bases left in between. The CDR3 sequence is CASSPFSGRVNQPQHF. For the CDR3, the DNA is TGTGCCAGCAGCCCATTTTCGGGGAGGGTAAATCAGCCCCAGCATTTT.

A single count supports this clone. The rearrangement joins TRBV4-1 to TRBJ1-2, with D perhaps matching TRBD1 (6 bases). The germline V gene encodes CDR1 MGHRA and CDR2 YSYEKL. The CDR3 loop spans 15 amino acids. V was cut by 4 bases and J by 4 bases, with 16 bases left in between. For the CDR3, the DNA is TGCGCCAGCAGCCCCCAACAGGGTTCGGGCTATGGCTACACCTTC. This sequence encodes CASSPQQGSGYGYTF.

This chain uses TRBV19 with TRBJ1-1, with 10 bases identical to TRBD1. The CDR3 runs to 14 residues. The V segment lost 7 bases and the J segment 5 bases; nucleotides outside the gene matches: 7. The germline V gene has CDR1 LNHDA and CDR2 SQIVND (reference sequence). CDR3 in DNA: TGTGCCAGTAATGGGGACAGGGGTAGAACTGAAGCTTTCTTT. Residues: CASNGDRGRTEAFF.

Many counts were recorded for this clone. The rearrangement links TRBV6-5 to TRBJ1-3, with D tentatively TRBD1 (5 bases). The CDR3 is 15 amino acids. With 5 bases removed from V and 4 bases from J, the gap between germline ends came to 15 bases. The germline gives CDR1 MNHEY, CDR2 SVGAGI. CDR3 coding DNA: TGTGCCAGCAGTCCCGGCGGGACTCCCGGAAACACCATATATTTT. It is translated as CASSPGGTPGNTIYF.

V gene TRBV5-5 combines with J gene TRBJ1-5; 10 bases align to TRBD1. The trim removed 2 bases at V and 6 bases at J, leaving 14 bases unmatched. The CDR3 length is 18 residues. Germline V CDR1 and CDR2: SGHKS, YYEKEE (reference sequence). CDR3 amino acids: CASSFNAQGTGVGQPQHF. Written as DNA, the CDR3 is TGTGCCAGCAGCTTCAACGCCCAAGGGACAGGGGTGGGTCAGCCCCAGCATTTT.

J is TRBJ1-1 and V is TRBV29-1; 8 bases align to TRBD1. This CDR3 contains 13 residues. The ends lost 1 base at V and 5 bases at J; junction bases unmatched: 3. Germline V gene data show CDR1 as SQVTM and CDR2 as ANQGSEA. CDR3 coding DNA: TGCAGCGTTGAAGCAGGGGGCTGGACTGAAGCTTTCTTT. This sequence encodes CSVEAGGWTEAFF.

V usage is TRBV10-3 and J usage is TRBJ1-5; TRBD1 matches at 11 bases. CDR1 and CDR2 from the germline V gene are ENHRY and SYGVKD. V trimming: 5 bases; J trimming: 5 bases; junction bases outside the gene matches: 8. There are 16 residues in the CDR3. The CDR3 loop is CAISSSGTGGDQPQHF. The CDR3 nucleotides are TGTGCCATCAGTTCGAGTGGGACAGGGGGGGATCAGCCCCAGCATTTT.

DNA of the CDR3: TGTGCCAGTCAAACAGGGGGCCGACAGCCCCAGCATTTT. Its protein is CASQTGGRQPQHF. This sequence joins TRBV19 and TRBJ1-5; 9 bases are shared with TRBD1. The CDR3 loop spans 13 amino acids. The V gene end was trimmed by 8 bases and the J gene end by 7 bases; junction bases not matched to a gene: 6. CDR1 is LNHDA and CDR2 is SQIVND in the germline V gene (reference sequence).

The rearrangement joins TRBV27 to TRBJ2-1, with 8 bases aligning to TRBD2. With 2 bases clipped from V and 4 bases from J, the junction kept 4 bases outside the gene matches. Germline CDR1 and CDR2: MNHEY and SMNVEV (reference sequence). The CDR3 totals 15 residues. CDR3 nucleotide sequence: TGTGCCAGCAGTTTAGCTCTAGCGGGTTACAATGAGCAGTTCTTC. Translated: CASSLALAGYNEQFF.

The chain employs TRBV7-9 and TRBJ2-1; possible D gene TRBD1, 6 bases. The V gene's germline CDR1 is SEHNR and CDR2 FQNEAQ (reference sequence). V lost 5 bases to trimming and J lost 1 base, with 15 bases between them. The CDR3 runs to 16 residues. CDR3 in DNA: TGTGCCAGCAGCCCCCTGACAGGCCTTTCCTACAATGAGCAGTTCTTC. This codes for CASSPLTGLSYNEQFF.

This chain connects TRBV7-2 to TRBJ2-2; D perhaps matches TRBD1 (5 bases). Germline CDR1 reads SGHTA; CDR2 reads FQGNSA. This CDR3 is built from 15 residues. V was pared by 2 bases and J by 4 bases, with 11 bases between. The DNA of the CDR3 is TGTGCCAGCAGCTTATCTCCAGGGTTCACCGGGGAGCTGTTTTTT. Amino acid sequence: CASSLSPGFTGELFF.

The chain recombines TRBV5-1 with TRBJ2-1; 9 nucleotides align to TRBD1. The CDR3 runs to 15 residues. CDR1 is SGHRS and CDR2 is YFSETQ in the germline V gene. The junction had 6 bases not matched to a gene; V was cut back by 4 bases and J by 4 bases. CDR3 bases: TGCGCCAGCAGCGTCGGACAGGGGAGGTACAATGAGCAGTTCTTC. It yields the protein CASSVGQGRYNEQFF.

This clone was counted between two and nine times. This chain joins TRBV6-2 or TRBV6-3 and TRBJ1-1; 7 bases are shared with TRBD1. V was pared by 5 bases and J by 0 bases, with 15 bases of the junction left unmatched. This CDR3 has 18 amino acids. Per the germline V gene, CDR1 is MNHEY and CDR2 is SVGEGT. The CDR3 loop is CASSRNRDSARMNTEAFF. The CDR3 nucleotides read TGTGCCAGCAGTAGGAACCGGGACAGCGCCCGTATGAACACTGAAGCTTTCTTT.

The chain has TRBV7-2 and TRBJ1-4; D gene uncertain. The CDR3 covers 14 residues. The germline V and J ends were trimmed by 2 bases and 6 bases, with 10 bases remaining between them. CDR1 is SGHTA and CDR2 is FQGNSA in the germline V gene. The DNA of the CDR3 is TGTGCCAGCAGCTTACGACGGAGGGATGAAAAACTGTTTTTT. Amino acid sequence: CASSLRRRDEKLFF.

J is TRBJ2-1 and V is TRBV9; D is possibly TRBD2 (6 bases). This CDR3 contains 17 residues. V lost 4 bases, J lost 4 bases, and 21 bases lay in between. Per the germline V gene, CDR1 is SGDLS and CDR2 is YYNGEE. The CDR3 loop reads CASSPGDRAEVYNEQFF. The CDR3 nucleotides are TGTGCCAGCAGCCCGGGGGACCGAGCTGAGGTTTACAATGAGCAGTTCTTC.

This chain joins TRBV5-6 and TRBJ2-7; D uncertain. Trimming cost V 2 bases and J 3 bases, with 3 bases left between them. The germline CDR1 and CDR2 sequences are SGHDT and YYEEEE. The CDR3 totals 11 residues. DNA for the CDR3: TGTGCCAGCAGCTTTCGCTACGAGCAGTACTTC. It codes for CASSFRYEQYF.

As DNA, the CDR3 is TGTGCCAGCAGCGGGGGACAGGGAAACGAAAAACTGTTTTTT. Its protein is CASSGGQGNEKLFF. The rearrangement links TRBV9 to TRBJ1-4; 9 bases agree with TRBD1. The CDR3 runs 14 residues. The J segment lost 8 bases and the V segment lost 3 bases, leaving 5 bases of the junction unmatched. Germline V lookup: CDR1 SGDLS, CDR2 YYNGEE.

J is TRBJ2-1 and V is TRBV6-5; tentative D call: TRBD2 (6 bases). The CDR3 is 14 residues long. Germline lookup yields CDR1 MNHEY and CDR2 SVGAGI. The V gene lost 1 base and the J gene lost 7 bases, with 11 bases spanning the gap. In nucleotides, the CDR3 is TGTGCCAGCAGTTACTTGGAGGGCGCGAATGAGCAGTTCTTC. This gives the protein CASSYLEGANEQFF.

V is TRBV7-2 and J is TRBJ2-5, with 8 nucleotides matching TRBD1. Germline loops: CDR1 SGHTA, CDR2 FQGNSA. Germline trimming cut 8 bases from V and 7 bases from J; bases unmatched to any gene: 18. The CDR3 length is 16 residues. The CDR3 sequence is CASRDGTGLSKGTQYF. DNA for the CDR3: TGTGCCAGCCGGGATGGGACAGGACTATCAAAGGGGACCCAGTACTTC.

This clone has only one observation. DNA of the CDR3: TGTGCCAGCAGCCAGCTGACAGGGGGTCGCAATCAGCCCCAGCATTTT. Translation gives CASSQLTGGRNQPQHF. This chain joins TRBV4-2 and TRBJ1-5; 9 positions agree with TRBD1. V gave up 3 bases and J gave up 2 bases; unmatched junction bases: 5. The CDR3 totals 16 residues. Germline-derived CDR1 and CDR2 are LGHNA and YNFKEQ.

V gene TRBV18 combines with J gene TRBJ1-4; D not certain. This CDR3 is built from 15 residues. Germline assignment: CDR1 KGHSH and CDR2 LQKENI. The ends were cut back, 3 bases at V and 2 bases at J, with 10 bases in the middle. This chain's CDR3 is CASSPRAHTNEKLFF. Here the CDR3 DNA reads TGTGCCAGCTCACCGCGGGCGCACACTAATGAAAAACTGTTTTTT.

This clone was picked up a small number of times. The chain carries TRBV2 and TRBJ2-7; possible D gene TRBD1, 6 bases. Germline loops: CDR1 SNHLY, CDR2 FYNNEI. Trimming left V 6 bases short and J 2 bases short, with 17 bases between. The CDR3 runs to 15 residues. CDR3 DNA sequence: TGTGCCAGCAGCCAACAGACAGGAACCACCTACGAGCAGTACTTC. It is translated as CASSQQTGTTYEQYF.

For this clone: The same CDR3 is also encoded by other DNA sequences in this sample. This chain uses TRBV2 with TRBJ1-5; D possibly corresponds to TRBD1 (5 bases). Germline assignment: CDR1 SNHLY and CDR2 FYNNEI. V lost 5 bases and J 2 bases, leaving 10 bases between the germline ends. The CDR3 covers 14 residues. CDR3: CASSKDRGNQPQHF. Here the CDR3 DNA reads TGTGCCAGCAGTAAAGACAGAGGCAATCAGCCCCAGCATTTT.